This T cell receptor beta chain was sequenced in a study of T cell responses to AZD1222 COVID-19 vaccine. Findings of the study overall: Spike was spanned by vaccine-associated CD4 TCRs, which were dominant at 160-218 and 743-854. After the peak T cell response, and only then, were repertoires sampled. Donors were mostly white British, more females; clonal diversity possibly underestimated.

V lost 5 bases and J lost 0; bases outside the gene matches: 5. Germline CDR1 is SGHNT and CDR2 is YYREEE (reference sequence). This CDR3 is built from 14 residues. TCRdb's table, derived via immunoSEQ multiplex PCR, lists solely in-frame clones and lacks some. The sample includes 110,000 or so clones, about nine tenths of them seen just once. This clone was counted only a few times. Its antigen is unidentified. Sequenced material: peripheral blood, taken 28 days after the second dose of the MenACWY control vaccine. This sequence originates from an adult who received the MenACWY meningococcal vaccine as a control. This sequence joins TRBV5-4 and TRBJ2-7; 7 bases match TRBD1. The CDR3 DNA reads as TGTGCCAGCAGGGGGGACAGAGGCTCCTACGAGCAGTACTTC. Encoded protein: CASRGDRGSYEQYF.